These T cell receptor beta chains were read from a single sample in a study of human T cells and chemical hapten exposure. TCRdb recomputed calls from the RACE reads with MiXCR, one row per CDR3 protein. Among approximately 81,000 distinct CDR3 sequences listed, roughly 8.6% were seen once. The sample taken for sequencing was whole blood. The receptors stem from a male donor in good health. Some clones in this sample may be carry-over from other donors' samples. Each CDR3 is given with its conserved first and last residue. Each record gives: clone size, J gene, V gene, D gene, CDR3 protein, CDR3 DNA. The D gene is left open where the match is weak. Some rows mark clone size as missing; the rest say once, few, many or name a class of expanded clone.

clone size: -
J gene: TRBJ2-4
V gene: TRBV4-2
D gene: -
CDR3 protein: CASSQAKGAKNIQYF
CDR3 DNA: TGTGCCAGCAGCCAAGCGAAGGGCGCCAAAAACATTCAGTACTTC

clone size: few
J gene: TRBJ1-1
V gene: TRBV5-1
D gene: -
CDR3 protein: CASSSLVTGNTEAFF
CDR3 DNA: TGCGCCAGCAGCTCCCTAGTAACAGGGAACACTGAAGCTTTCTTT

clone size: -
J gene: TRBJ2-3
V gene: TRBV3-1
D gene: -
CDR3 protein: CASSQTGSTDTQYF
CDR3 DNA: TGTGCCAGCAGCCAGACAGGAAGCACAGATACGCAGTATTTT

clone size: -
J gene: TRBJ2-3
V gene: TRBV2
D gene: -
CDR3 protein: CASTSWGFADTQYF
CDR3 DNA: TGTGCCAGCACGTCATGGGGGTTCGCAGATACGCAGTATTTT

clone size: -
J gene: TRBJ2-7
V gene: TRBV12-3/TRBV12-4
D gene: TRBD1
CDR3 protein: CASSFGQGFNEQYF
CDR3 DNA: TGTGCCAGCAGTTTCGGACAGGGGTTCAACGAGCAGTACTTC

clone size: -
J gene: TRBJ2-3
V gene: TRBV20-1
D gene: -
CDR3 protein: CSARESRTDTQYF
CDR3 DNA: TGCAGTGCTAGGGAATCCCGCACAGATACGCAGTATTTT

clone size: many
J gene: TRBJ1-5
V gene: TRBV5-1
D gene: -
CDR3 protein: CASSPDGSNQPQHF
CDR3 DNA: TGTGCCAGCTCACCGGACGGTAGCAATCAGCCCCAGCATTTT

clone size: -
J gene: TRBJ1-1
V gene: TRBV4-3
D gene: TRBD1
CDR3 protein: CASSHLGQAEAFF
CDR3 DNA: TGCGCCAGCAGCCACCTGGGACAGGCTGAAGCTTTCTTT

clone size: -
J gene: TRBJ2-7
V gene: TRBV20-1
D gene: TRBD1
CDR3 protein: CSVVQGAGEQYF
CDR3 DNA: TGCAGTGTCGTTCAGGGGGCTGGGGAGCAGTACTTC

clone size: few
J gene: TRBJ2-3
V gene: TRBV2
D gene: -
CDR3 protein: CASRDVTDTQYF
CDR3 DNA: TGTGCCAGCAGGGACGTCACAGATACGCAGTATTTT

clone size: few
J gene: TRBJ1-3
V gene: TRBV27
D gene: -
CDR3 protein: CASSSVWTASGNTIYF
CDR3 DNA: TGTGCCAGCAGTTCAGTGTGGACCGCCTCTGGAAACACCATATATTTT

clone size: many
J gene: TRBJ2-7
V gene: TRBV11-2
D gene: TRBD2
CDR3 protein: CASSLSGSNNEQYF
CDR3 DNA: TGTGCCAGCAGCCTAAGCGGGAGTAACAACGAGCAGTACTTC